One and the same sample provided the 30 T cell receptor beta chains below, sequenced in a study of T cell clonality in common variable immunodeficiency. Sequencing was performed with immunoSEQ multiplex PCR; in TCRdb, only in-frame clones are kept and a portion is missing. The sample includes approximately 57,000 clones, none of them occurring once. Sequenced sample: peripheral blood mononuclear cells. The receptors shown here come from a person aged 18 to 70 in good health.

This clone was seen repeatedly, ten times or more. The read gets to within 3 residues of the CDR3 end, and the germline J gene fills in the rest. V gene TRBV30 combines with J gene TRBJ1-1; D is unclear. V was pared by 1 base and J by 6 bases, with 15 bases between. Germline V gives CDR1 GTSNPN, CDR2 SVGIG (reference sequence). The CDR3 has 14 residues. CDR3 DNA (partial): TGTGCCTGGAGTGGTCGCGGGTGGGCTCCTGAA. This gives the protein CAWSGRGWAPE. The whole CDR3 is CAWSGRGWAPEAFF.

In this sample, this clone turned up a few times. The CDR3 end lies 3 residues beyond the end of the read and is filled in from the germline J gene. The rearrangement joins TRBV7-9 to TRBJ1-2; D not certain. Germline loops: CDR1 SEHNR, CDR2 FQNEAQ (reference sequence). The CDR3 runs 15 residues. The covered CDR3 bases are TGTGCCAGCAGCCCTATGCCAGCGGGAGGCTACGAC. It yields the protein CASSPMPAGGYD. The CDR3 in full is CASSPMPAGGYDYTF.

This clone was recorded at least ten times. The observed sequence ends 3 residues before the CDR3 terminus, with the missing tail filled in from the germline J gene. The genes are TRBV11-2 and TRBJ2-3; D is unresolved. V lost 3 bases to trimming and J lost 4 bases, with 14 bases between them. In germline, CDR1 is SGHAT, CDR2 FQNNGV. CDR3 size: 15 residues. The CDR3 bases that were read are TGTGCCAGCAGCTTTCAATGGAGCGCCCCAGATACG. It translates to CASSFQWSAPDT. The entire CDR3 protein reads CASSFQWSAPDTQYF.

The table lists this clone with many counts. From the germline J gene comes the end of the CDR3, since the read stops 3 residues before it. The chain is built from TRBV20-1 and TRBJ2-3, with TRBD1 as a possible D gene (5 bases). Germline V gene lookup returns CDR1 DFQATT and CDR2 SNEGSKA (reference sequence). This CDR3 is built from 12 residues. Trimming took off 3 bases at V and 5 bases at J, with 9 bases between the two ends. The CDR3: CSASRDRDTQYF. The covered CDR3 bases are TGCAGTGCTAGCAGGGATCGAGATACG.

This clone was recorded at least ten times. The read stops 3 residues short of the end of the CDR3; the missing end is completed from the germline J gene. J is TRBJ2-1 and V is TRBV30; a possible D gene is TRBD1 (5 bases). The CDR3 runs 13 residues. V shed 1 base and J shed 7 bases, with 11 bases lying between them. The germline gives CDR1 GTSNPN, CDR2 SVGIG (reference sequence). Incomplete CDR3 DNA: TGTGCCTGGAGTGGTCAGGGATATAATGAG. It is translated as CAWSGQGYNE. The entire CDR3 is CAWSGQGYNEQFF.

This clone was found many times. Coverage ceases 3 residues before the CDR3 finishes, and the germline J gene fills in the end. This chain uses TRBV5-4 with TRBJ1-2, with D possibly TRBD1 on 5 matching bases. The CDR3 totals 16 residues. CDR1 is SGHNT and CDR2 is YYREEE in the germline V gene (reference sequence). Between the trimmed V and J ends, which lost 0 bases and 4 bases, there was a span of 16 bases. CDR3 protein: CASSLGNMGHGYGYTF. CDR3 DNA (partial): TGTGCCAGCAGCTTGGGGAACATGGGGCATGGCTATGGC.

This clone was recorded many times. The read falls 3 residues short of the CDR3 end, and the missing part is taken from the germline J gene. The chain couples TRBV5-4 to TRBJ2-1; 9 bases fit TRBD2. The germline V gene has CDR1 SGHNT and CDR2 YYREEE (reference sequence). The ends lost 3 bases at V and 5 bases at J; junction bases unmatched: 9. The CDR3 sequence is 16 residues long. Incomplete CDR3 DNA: TGTGCCAGCAGCTCCGCCGGGACTAGCTCAGACAATGAG. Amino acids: CASSSAGTSSDNE. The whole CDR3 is CASSSAGTSSDNEQFF.

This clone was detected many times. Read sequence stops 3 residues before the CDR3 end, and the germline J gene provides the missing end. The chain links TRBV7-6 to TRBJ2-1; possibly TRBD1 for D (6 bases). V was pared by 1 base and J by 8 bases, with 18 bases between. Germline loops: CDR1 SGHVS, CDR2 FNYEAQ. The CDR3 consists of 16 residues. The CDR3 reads CASSLGTAWSVDEQFF. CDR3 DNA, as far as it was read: TGTGCCAGCAGCTTAGGGACAGCCTGGTCCGTCGATGAG.

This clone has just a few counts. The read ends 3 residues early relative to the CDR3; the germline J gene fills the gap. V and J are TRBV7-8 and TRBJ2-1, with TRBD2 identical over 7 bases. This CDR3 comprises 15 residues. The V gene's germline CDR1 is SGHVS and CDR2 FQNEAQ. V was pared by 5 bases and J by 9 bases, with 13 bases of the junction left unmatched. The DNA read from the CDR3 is TGTGCCAGCAGCCCGCGCTCCGGAACTAGCGTTGAG. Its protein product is CASSPRSGTSVE. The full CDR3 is CASSPRSGTSVEQFF.

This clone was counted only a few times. CDR3 DNA, as far as it was read: TGTGCCAGTAGTAACCTGTCGGTATGGTCTGAA. This translates into CASSNLSVWSE. The entire CDR3 protein reads CASSNLSVWSEAFF. The rearrangement joins TRBV19 to TRBJ1-1; D gene unclear. The CDR3 is cut off 3 residues early in the read; its end comes from the germline J gene. Trimming stripped 4 bases from V and 6 bases from J, with 15 bases between. Germline V gives CDR1 LNHDA, CDR2 SQIVND (reference sequence). The CDR3 is 14 amino acids.

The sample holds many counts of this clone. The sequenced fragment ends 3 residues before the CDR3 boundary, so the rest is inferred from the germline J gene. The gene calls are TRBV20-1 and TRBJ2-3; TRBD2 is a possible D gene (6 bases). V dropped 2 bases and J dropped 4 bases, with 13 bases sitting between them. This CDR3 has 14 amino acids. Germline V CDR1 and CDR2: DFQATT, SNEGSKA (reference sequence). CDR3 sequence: CSARFAGSPDTQYF. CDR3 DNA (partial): TGCAGTGCTAGATTTGCGGGATCCCCAGATACG.

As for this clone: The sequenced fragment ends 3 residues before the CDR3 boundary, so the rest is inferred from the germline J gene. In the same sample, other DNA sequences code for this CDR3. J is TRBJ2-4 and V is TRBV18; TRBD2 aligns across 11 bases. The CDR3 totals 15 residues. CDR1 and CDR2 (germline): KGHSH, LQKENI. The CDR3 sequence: CASSERLAGQAVQYF. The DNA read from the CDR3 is TGTGCCAGCTCGGAGCGACTAGCGGGACAAGCAGTT. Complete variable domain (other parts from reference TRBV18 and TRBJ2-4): NAGVMQNPRHLVRRRGQEARLRCSPMKGHSHVYWYRQLPEEGLKFMVYLQKENIIDESGMPKERFSAEFPKEGPSILRIQQVVRGDSAAYFCASSERLAGQAVQYFGAGTRLSVL.

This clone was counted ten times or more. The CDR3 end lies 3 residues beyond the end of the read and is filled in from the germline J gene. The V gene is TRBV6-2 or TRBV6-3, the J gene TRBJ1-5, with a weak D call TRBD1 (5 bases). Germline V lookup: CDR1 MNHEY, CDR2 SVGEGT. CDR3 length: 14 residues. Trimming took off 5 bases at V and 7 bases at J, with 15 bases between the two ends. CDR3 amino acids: CASSPPAGAQPQHF. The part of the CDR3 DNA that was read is TGTGCCAGCAGTCCGCCGGCTGGGGCGCAGCCC.

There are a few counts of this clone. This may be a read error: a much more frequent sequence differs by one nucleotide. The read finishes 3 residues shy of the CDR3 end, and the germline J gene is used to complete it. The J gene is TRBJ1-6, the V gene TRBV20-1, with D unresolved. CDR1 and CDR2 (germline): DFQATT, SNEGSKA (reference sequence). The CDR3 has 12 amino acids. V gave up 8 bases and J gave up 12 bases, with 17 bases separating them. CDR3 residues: CSTGPRSGPLHF. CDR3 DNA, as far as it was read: TGCAGTACTGGCCCCAGGAGTGGACCC.

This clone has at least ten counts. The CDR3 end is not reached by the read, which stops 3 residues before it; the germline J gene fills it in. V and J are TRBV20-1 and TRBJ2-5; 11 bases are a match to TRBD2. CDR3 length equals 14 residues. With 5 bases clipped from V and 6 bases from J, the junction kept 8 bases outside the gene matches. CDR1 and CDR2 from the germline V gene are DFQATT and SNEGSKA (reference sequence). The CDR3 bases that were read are TGCAGTGCTGCCCTAGCGGGGGGCGGAAAGACC. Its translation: CSAALAGGGKT. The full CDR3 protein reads CSAALAGGGKTQYF.

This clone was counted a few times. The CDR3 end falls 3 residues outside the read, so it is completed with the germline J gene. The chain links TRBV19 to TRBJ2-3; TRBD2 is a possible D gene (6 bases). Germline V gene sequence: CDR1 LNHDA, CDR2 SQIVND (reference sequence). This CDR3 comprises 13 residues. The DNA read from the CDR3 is TGTGCCAGTAGTATTCGGGGGAATCAGCCG. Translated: CASSIRGNQP. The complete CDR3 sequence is CASSIRGNQPQYF. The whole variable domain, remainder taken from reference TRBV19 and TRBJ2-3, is DGGITQSPKYLFRKEGQNVTLSCEQNLNHDAMYWYRQDPGQGLRLIYYSQIVNDFQKGDIAEGYSVSREKKESFPLTVTSAQKNPTAFYLCASSIRGNQPQYFGPGTRLTVL.

Here the CDR3 reads CASSDTFTDTYTF. Partial CDR3 DNA: TGTGCCAGCTCGGACACCTTCACAGATACC. This chain connects TRBV18 to TRBJ1-2, with D possibly TRBD1 on 5 matching bases. The read ends 3 residues shy of where the CDR3 ends; the end is completed using the germline J gene. Germline V lookup: CDR1 KGHSH, CDR2 LQKENI. The length of the CDR3 is 13 residues.

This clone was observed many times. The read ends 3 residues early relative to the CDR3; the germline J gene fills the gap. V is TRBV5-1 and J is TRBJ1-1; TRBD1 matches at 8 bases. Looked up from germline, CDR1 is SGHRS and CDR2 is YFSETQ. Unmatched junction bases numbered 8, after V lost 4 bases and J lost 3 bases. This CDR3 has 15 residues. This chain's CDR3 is CASSPGQGRDTEAFF. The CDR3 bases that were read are TGCGCCAGCAGCCCCGGACAGGGAAGAGACACTGAA.

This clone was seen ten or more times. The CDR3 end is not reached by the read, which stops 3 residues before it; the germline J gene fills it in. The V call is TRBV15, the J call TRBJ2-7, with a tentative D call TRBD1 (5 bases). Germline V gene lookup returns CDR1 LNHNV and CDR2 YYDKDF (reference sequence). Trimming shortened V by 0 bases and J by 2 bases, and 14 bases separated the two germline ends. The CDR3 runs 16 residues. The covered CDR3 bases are TGTGCCACCAGCAGAGATCTCCAGGGAAGCCCCTACGAG. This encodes CATSRDLQGSPYE. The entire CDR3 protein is CATSRDLQGSPYEQYF. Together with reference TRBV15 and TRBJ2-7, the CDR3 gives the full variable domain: DAMVIQNPRYQVTQFGKPVTLSCSQTLNHNVMYWYQQKSSQAPKLLFHYYDKDFNNEADTPDNFQSRRPNTSFCFLDIRSPGLGDTAMYLCATSRDLQGSPYEQYFGPGTRLTVT.

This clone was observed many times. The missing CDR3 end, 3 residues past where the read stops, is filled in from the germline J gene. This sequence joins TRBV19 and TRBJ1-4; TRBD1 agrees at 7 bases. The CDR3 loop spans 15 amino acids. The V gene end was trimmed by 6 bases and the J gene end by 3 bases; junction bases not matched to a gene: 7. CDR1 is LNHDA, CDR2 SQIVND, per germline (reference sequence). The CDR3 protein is CASSLWTGANEKLFF. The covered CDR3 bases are TGTGCCAGTAGCTTGTGGACAGGAGCTAATGAAAAA.

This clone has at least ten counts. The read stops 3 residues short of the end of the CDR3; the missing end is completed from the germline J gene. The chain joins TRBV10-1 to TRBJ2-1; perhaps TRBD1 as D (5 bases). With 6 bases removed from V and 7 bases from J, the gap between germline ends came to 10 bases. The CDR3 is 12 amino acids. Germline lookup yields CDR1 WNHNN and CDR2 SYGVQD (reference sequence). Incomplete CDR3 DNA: TGCGCCAGCAGACCCGACAGTAATGAG. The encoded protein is CASRPDSNE. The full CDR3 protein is CASRPDSNEQFF.

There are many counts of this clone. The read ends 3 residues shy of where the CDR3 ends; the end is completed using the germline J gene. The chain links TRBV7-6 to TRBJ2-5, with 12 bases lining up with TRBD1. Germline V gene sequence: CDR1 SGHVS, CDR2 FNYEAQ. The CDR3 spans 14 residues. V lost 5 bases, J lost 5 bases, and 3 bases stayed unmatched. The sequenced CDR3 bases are TGTGCCAGCAGCACCGGGACAGGGGGCGAGACC. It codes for CASSTGTGGET. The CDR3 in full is CASSTGTGGETQYF.

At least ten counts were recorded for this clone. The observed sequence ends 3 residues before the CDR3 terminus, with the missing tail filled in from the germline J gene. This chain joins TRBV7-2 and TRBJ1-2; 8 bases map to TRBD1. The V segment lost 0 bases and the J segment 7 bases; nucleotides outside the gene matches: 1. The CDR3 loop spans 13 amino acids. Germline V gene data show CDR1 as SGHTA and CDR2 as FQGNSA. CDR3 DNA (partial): TGTGCCAGCAGCTTAGCGGGGACAGGTGGC. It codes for CASSLAGTGG. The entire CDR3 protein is CASSLAGTGGYTF.

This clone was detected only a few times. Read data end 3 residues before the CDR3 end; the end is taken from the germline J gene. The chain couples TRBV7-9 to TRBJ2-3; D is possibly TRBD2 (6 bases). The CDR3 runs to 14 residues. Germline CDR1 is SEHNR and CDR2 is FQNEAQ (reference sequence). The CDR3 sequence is CASSLGGRGETQYF. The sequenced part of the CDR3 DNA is TGTGCCAGCAGCTTGGGGGGTAGGGGTGAGACG.

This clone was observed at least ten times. The chain's CDR3 is CASSFSTGREETQYF. CDR3 bases read: TGTGCCAGCAGCTTTAGTACAGGGAGGGAAGAGACC. This chain connects TRBV5-4 to TRBJ2-5, with D perhaps TRBD2 (7 bases). The CDR3 end falls 3 residues outside the read, so it is completed with the germline J gene. Germline-derived CDR1 and CDR2 are SGHNT and YYREEE (reference sequence). The CDR3 extends over 15 amino acids. V gave up 2 bases and J gave up 3 bases, with 14 bases separating them.

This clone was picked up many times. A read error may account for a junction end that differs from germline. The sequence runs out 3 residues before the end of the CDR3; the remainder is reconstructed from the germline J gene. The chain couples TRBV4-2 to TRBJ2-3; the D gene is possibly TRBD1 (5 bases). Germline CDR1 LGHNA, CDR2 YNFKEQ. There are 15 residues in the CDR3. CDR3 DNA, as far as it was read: TGCGCCAGCAGCCAGTCTGGATTATCAGGGGATACG. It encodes CASSQSGLSGDT. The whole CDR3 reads CASSQSGLSGDTQYF.

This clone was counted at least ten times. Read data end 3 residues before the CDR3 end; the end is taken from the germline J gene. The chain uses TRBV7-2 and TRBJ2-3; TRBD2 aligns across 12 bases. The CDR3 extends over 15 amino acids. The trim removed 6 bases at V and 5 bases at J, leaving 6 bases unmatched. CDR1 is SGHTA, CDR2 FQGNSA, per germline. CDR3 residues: CASRPRLAGEDTQYF. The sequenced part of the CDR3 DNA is TGTGCCAGCAGACCACGACTAGCGGGGGAAGATACG.

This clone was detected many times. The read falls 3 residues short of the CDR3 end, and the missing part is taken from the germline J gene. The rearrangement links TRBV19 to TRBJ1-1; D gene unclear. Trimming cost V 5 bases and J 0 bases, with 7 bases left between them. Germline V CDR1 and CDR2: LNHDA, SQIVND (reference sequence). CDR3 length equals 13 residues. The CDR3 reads CASSLQLNTEAFF. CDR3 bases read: TGTGCCAGTAGTCTGCAGTTGAACACTGAA.

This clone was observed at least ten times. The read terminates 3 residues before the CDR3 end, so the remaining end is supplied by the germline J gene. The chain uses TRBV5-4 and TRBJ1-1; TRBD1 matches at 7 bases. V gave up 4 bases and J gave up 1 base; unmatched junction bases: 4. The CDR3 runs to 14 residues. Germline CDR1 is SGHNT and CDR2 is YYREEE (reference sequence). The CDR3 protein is CASSPTGRNTEAFF. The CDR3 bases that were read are TGTGCCAGCAGCCCGACAGGGAGGAACACTGAA.

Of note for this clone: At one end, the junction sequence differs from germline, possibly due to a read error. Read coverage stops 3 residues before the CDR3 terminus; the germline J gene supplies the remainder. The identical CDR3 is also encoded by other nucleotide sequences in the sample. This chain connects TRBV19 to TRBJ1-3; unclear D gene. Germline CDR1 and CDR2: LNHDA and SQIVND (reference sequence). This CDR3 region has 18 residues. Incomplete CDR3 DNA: TGTGCCAGTAGTACTTCATCGGGGTCTTTCTTCTCTGGAAACACG. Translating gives CASSTSSGSFFSGNT. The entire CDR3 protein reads CASSTSSGSFFSGNTIYF.